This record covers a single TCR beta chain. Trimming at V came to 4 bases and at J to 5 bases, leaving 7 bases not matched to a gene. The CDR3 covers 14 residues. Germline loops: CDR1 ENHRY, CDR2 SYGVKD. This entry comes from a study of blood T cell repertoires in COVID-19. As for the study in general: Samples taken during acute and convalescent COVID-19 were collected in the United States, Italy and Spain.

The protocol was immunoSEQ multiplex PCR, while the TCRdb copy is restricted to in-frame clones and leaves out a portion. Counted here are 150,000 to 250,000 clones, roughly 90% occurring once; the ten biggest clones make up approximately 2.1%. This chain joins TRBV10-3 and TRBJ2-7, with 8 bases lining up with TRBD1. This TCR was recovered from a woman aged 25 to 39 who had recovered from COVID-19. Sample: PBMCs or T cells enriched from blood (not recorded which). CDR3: CAISGRTGSDEQYF. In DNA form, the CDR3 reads TGTGCCATCAGTGGGAGGACAGGGTCGGACGAGCAGTACTTC.